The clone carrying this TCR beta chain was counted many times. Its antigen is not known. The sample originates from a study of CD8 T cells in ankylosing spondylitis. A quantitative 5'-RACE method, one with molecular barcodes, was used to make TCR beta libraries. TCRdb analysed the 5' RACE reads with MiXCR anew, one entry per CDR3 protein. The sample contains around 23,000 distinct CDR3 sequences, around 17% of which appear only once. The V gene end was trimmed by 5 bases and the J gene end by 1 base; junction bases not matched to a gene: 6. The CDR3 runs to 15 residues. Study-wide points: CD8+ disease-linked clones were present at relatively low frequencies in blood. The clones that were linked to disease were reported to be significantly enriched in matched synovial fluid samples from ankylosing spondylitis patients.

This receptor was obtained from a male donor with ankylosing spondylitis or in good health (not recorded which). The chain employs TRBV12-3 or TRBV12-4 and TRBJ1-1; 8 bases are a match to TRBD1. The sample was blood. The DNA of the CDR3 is TGTGCCAGCAGTACCACGACAGGGGCGAACACTGAAGCTTTCTTT. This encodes CASSTTTGANTEAFF.